This TCR beta chain was sequenced for a study of T cell repertoires in cytomegalovirus infection. Study-level information: Through public TCR beta signatures, both CMV infection and matching HLA type were indicated. Study-level findings and limits: In two of eight donors, the top clonotype was HLA-C-restricted CMV-specific.

TCRdb re-derived calls from the reads in MiXCR, one entry per CDR3 protein. The table includes roughly 60,000 distinct CDR3 sequences, around 34% detected once. This clonotype was counted between two and nine times. The antigen is unknown. The V segment lost 3 bases and the J segment 0 bases; nucleotides outside the gene matches: 4. Germline loops: CDR1 SGHTA, CDR2 FQGNSA. CDR3 length: 15 residues. The TCR originated in a human donor in good health (CMV status not recorded). Some clones in this sample may be carry-over from other donors' samples. The specimen sequenced was PBMCs, sequenced either directly or after in vitro stimulation (not recorded which). The genes are TRBV7-2 and TRBJ2-7, with 8 positions matching TRBD2. CDR3 in amino acids: CASSFRGGASYEQYF. CDR3 coding DNA: TGTGCCAGCAGCTTCCGGGGGGGCGCCTCCTACGAGCAGTACTTC.